These T cell receptor beta chains were read from a single sample in a study of T cells in localized non-small cell lung cancer. Some clones are missing from TCRdb's copy, which holds only in-frame ones; the method was immunoSEQ multiplex PCR. The sample includes under 35,000 clones, 75% to 95% of them seen just once. The sample in question was peripheral blood, obtained before any cancer treatment. The receptors come from a female donor older than 55 with stage I lung adenocarcinoma. Both conserved end residues are part of each CDR3. Fields, in order: CDR3 DNA, CDR3 protein, J gene, V gene, clone size, D gene. A D gene is named only where the DNA matches it firmly. Size tells how often a clone was seen (once, few, many) or the class of an expanded clone, and some rows leave it out.

CDR3nt: TGTGCCAGCAGTCGGGGACTAGCTAGGTTGGACAATGAGCAGTTCTTC
CDR3aa: CASSRGLARLDNEQFF
j_gene: TRBJ2-1
v_gene: TRBV28
abundance: .
d_gene: TRBD2

CDR3nt: TGTGTCAGCTCACCCGAAGCAGGGCACGGCCTGCCCCAGCATTTT
CDR3aa: CVSSPEAGHGLPQHF
j_gene: TRBJ1-5
v_gene: TRBV18
abundance: .
d_gene: .

CDR3nt: TGTGCCAGCTCACCGCGGACTAGCGGGAGTATGAATGAGCAGTTCTTC
CDR3aa: CASSPRTSGSMNEQFF
j_gene: TRBJ2-1
v_gene: TRBV18
abundance: .
d_gene: TRBD2

CDR3nt: TGTGCCAGCAGCTCTACCCGGGACAGGGACTACGAGCAGTACTTC
CDR3aa: CASSSTRDRDYEQYF
j_gene: TRBJ2-7
v_gene: TRBV5-6
abundance: .
d_gene: TRBD1

CDR3nt: TGCGCCAGCAGTGACGCGTCCAAGATCGACGAGCAGTACTTC
CDR3aa: CASSDASKIDEQYF
j_gene: TRBJ2-7
v_gene: TRBV10-1
abundance: .
d_gene: .

CDR3nt: TGTGCCAGCAGCTTCGCACAGGGGGCCGGGGCTATTGAAGCTTTCTTT
CDR3aa: CASSFAQGAGAIEAFF
j_gene: TRBJ1-1
v_gene: TRBV5-4
abundance: .
d_gene: TRBD1

CDR3nt: TGTGCCAGCAGCTTGACAGGGAGACAGCCCCAGCATTTT
CDR3aa: CASSLTGRQPQHF
j_gene: TRBJ1-5
v_gene: TRBV5-5
abundance: .
d_gene: .

CDR3nt: TGTGCCACGAGCGGACAGGGGAACACCGGGGAGCTGTTTTTT
CDR3aa: CATSGQGNTGELFF
j_gene: TRBJ2-2
v_gene: TRBV10-3
abundance: .
d_gene: TRBD1

CDR3nt: TGTGCCAGCGGGACTAGCGGGAGGGCCCTACAAGAGACCCAGTACTTC
CDR3aa: CASGTSGRALQETQYF
j_gene: TRBJ2-5
v_gene: TRBV28
abundance: .
d_gene: TRBD2

CDR3nt: TGTGCCAGCAGGGGACACGGCACAGATACGCAGTATTTT
CDR3aa: CASRGHGTDTQYF
j_gene: TRBJ2-3
v_gene: TRBV2
abundance: .
d_gene: .

CDR3nt: TGCGCCAGCAAGAGACGGGAGCAAAGAACCGGGGAGCTGTTTTTT
CDR3aa: CASKRREQRTGELFF
j_gene: TRBJ2-2
v_gene: TRBV5-1
abundance: .
d_gene: .

CDR3nt: TGTGCCAGCAGCAACACAGATACGCAGTATTTT
CDR3aa: CASSNTDTQYF
j_gene: TRBJ2-3
v_gene: TRBV6-1
abundance: .
d_gene: .

CDR3nt: TGTGCCTGGAGTTCTACAGGGGGTCAGCCCCAGCATTTT
CDR3aa: CAWSSTGGQPQHF
j_gene: TRBJ1-5
v_gene: TRBV30
abundance: .
d_gene: TRBD1

CDR3nt: TGTGCCAGCAGTTACTCTGCAGGGATGGTGAACACTGAAGCTTTCTTT
CDR3aa: CASSYSAGMVNTEAFF
j_gene: TRBJ1-1
v_gene: TRBV6-5
abundance: .
d_gene: .

CDR3nt: TGTGCCAGCAGGACAGGGGGTCTTGGAAACACCATATATTTT
CDR3aa: CASRTGGLGNTIYF
j_gene: TRBJ1-3
v_gene: TRBV6-1
abundance: .
d_gene: TRBD1

CDR3nt: TGTGCCAGCAGCCCTAGATGGGGGGGCCCTCGAAATGAGCAGTTCTTC
CDR3aa: CASSPRWGGPRNEQFF
j_gene: TRBJ2-1
v_gene: TRBV13
abundance: .
d_gene: .

CDR3nt: TGTGCCATCAGTGAGCCGGGACAGGGTTACTACGAGCAGTACTTC
CDR3aa: CAISEPGQGYYEQYF
j_gene: TRBJ2-7
v_gene: TRBV10-3
abundance: .
d_gene: TRBD1

CDR3nt: TGTGCCATCCGGGCAGGTCTTGAAGCTTTCTTT
CDR3aa: CAIRAGLEAFF
j_gene: TRBJ1-1
v_gene: TRBV10-3
abundance: few
d_gene: .

CDR3nt: TGTGCCAGCACCGCTCCTAGCGGGGCCTCAACCAATGAGCAGTTCTTC
CDR3aa: CASTAPSGASTNEQFF
j_gene: TRBJ2-1
v_gene: TRBV2
abundance: .
d_gene: TRBD2

CDR3nt: TGTGCCAGCAGTTACACTTTGGATGAGCAGTTCTTC
CDR3aa: CASSYTLDEQFF
j_gene: TRBJ2-1
v_gene: TRBV6-5
abundance: .
d_gene: .

CDR3nt: TGTGCCAGCAGTGCGGACCTAAGCTCCTACAATGAGCAGTTCTTC
CDR3aa: CASSADLSSYNEQFF
j_gene: TRBJ2-1
v_gene: TRBV2
abundance: .
d_gene: .

CDR3nt: TGTGCCAGCAGTTCAGGGACTAGCGGAGGGAATGAGCAGTTCTTC
CDR3aa: CASSSGTSGGNEQFF
j_gene: TRBJ2-1
v_gene: TRBV27
abundance: once
d_gene: TRBD2

CDR3nt: TGTGCCAGCCGCTCTCAGGGATACGAGCAGTACTTC
CDR3aa: CASRSQGYEQYF
j_gene: TRBJ2-7
v_gene: TRBV6-6
abundance: .
d_gene: .

CDR3nt: TGTGCCAGCTCACCTGGGATATCTGGAAACACCATATATTTT
CDR3aa: CASSPGISGNTIYF
j_gene: TRBJ1-3
v_gene: TRBV18
abundance: .
d_gene: .

CDR3nt: TGTGCCTGGAGGCAGGGGGCTACCAGAGCTAACTATGGCTACACCTTC
CDR3aa: CAWRQGATRANYGYTF
j_gene: TRBJ1-2
v_gene: TRBV30
abundance: .
d_gene: TRBD1

CDR3nt: TGTGCCAGCAGCCCTCAGGGAACCTACAATGAGCAGTTCTTC
CDR3aa: CASSPQGTYNEQFF
j_gene: TRBJ2-1
v_gene: TRBV28
abundance: .
d_gene: .

CDR3nt: TGTGCCAGCAGCCAAGATGTTACGGGACCTAACATTCAGTACTTC
CDR3aa: CASSQDVTGPNIQYF
j_gene: TRBJ2-4
v_gene: TRBV4-2
abundance: .
d_gene: .

CDR3nt: TGCGCCAGCAGCTTGGGACAGGGGGATTCACCCCTCCACTTT
CDR3aa: CASSLGQGDSPLHF
j_gene: TRBJ1-6
v_gene: TRBV5-1
abundance: .
d_gene: TRBD1

CDR3nt: TGTGCTAGTGGTCTCGGCGGAGAGACTGAAGCTTTCTTT
CDR3aa: CASGLGGETEAFF
j_gene: TRBJ1-1
v_gene: TRBV12-5
abundance: .
d_gene: .

CDR3nt: TGTGCCAGCAGCTTGAGGGACAGGGGTTGGAACGAGCAGTACTTC
CDR3aa: CASSLRDRGWNEQYF
j_gene: TRBJ2-7
v_gene: TRBV13
abundance: .
d_gene: TRBD1

CDR3nt: TGTGCCACCAATTCTCCCTCGGCCCGTGAGCCAGATACGCAGTATTTT
CDR3aa: CATNSPSAREPDTQYF
j_gene: TRBJ2-3
v_gene: TRBV27
abundance: .
d_gene: .

CDR3nt: TGTGCCAGCAGCTTAGCGTTGGGGAACACCGGGGAGCTGTTTTTT
CDR3aa: CASSLALGNTGELFF
j_gene: TRBJ2-2
v_gene: TRBV7-8
abundance: .
d_gene: .

CDR3nt: TGCGCCAGCAGCTTGGCAGGGGGCGACTATGGCTACACCTTC
CDR3aa: CASSLAGGDYGYTF
j_gene: TRBJ1-2
v_gene: TRBV5-1
abundance: .
d_gene: TRBD1

CDR3nt: TGTGCCAGCAGCCCTAGGGGAGGACAGGCGGGTTACAATGAGCAGTTCTTC
CDR3aa: CASSPRGGQAGYNEQFF
j_gene: TRBJ2-1
v_gene: TRBV11-2
abundance: .
d_gene: .

CDR3nt: TGCAGCGTTGAAGATTTGTTGAAAGGCGGCTACACCTTC
CDR3aa: CSVEDLLKGGYTF
j_gene: TRBJ1-2
v_gene: TRBV29-1
abundance: .
d_gene: .

CDR3nt: TGTGCCAGCAGCTCTAGGCCCGCCGGGGAGCTGTTTTTT
CDR3aa: CASSSRPAGELFF
j_gene: TRBJ2-2
v_gene: TRBV11-3
abundance: .
d_gene: .

CDR3nt: TGTGCCAGCAGCTTAGCGTCCGGACTAGCGGGAGGGGATACGCAGTATTTT
CDR3aa: CASSLASGLAGGDTQYF
j_gene: TRBJ2-3
v_gene: TRBV7-9
abundance: .
d_gene: TRBD2

CDR3nt: TGTGCCAGCAGCTTATCACAGGGCACTGAGCAGTTCTTC
CDR3aa: CASSLSQGTEQFF
j_gene: TRBJ2-1
v_gene: TRBV7-9
abundance: .
d_gene: .

CDR3nt: TGTGCCTCCGGTGGTGGAGCAAATCAGCCCCAGCATTTT
CDR3aa: CASGGGANQPQHF
j_gene: TRBJ1-5
v_gene: TRBV28
abundance: .
d_gene: .

CDR3nt: TGTGCCAGCTCACCCGGACTTTCCTACGAGCAGTACTTC
CDR3aa: CASSPGLSYEQYF
j_gene: TRBJ2-7
v_gene: TRBV18
abundance: .
d_gene: .

CDR3nt: TGTGCCAGCAGCCCCACAGGGGGCTCTGAAGCTTTCTTT
CDR3aa: CASSPTGGSEAFF
j_gene: TRBJ1-1
v_gene: TRBV7-9
abundance: .
d_gene: TRBD1

CDR3nt: TGTGCCAGCAGTATCGGACTAGCCTACGAGCAGTACTTC
CDR3aa: CASSIGLAYEQYF
j_gene: TRBJ2-7
v_gene: TRBV11-3
abundance: .
d_gene: TRBD2

CDR3nt: TGTGCCAGCAGTCTGACCCCCAAGGAAGGCTACACCTTC
CDR3aa: CASSLTPKEGYTF
j_gene: TRBJ1-2
v_gene: TRBV28
abundance: .
d_gene: .

CDR3nt: TGTGCCAGCAGCCGAAGGACTAGCGGGGGGAACACCGGGGAGCTGTTTTTT
CDR3aa: CASSRRTSGGNTGELFF
j_gene: TRBJ2-2
v_gene: TRBV7-9
abundance: .
d_gene: TRBD2

CDR3nt: TGCGCCAGCAGTGCCACTAGCCTTTCGGAAGATACGCAGTATTTT
CDR3aa: CASSATSLSEDTQYF
j_gene: TRBJ2-3
v_gene: TRBV10-1
abundance: once
d_gene: .